One and the same sample provided the 26 T cell receptor beta chains below, sequenced in a study of radiotherapy plus CTLA-4 blockade in lung cancer. Some clones are missing from TCRdb's copy, which holds only in-frame ones; the method was immunoSEQ multiplex PCR. This table has around 110,000 clones, over 80% appearing once. This material consisted of peripheral blood, taken from a patient treated with radiotherapy plus ipilimumab. These receptors all come from a human donor with non-small cell lung cancer that progressed on radiotherapy plus ipilimumab.

The rearrangement joins TRBV5-4 to TRBJ1-6, with unresolved D. Germline CDR1 reads SGHNT; CDR2 reads YYREEE (reference sequence). Trimming cost V 0 bases and J 9 bases, with 7 bases left between them. The CDR3 contains 13 residues. CDR3 nucleotides: TGTGCCAGCAGCTTGGGAGGTTTTTCACCCCTCCACTTT. Translated: CASSLGGFSPLHF.

The chain combines TRBV18 with TRBJ2-5; the D call may be TRBD1 or TRBD2 (5 bases each). Trimming pared 1 base from V and 5 bases from J, leaving 11 bases between. CDR1 and CDR2 (germline): KGHSH, LQKENI. The CDR3 consists of 14 residues. The chain's CDR3 is CASSPRGTVETQYF. As DNA, the CDR3 is TGTGCCAGCTCACCACGAGGGACCGTGGAGACCCAGTACTTC.

The gene calls are TRBV6-5 and TRBJ2-3, with 8 nucleotides matching TRBD2. V lost 7 bases, J lost 2 bases, and 8 bases stayed unmatched. CDR1 is MNHEY, CDR2 SVGAGI, per germline. This CDR3 region has 15 residues. The CDR3 sequence is CASKSGGLNTDTQYF. DNA for the CDR3: TGTGCCAGCAAATCGGGAGGGCTAAACACAGATACGCAGTATTTT.

The chain couples TRBV6-5 to TRBJ2-5; perhaps TRBD1 as D (5 bases). The germline gives CDR1 MNHEY, CDR2 SVGAGI. This CDR3 spans 13 amino acids. V dropped 2 bases and J dropped 4 bases, with 8 bases sitting between them. The CDR3 region is CASSYGAGETQYF. The CDR3 region has the DNA TGTGCCAGCAGTTACGGGGCCGGAGAGACCCAGTACTTC.

Notes on this clone: This sample also contains other DNA sequences that code for the same CDR3. This chain connects TRBV5-4 to TRBJ2-7; weak D call: TRBD2 (5 bases). Trimming cost V 0 bases and J 3 bases, with 7 bases left between them. The CDR3 length is 13 residues. Per the germline V gene, CDR1 is SGHNT and CDR2 is YYREEE (reference sequence). The CDR3 DNA is TGTGCCAGCAGCTTGGTCGGAGGCTACGAGCAGTACTTC. It is translated as CASSLVGGYEQYF.

The V call is TRBV19, the J call TRBJ2-1; 9 positions match TRBD2. The CDR3 totals 16 residues. V gave up 3 bases and J gave up 9 bases; unmatched junction bases: 12. Germline CDR1 LNHDA, CDR2 SQIVND (reference sequence). CDR3 residues: CASSIGLAGLTGEQFF. The CDR3 nucleotides are TGTGCCAGTAGTATCGGGCTAGCGGGACTAACGGGTGAGCAGTTCTTC.

The rearrangement joins TRBV9 to TRBJ1-3; unclear D gene. Germline V gene sequence: CDR1 SGDLS, CDR2 YYNGEE. This CDR3 has 12 amino acids. Trimming left V 5 bases short and J 7 bases short, with 10 bases between. In DNA, the CDR3 is TGTGCCAGCAGGTCAACCGGGAACACCATATATTTT. Encoded protein: CASRSTGNTIYF.

The rearrangement uses TRBV4-1 and TRBJ1-2; D is possibly TRBD1 (5 bases). The V end was cut by 0 bases, the J end by 7 bases, with 15 bases between. The CDR3 is made up of 15 amino acids. Germline CDR1 reads MGHRA; CDR2 reads YSYEKL. CDR3 bases: TGCGCCAGCAGCCAAGACGGGCGGGGGAACGGTGGCTACACCTTC. Translation: CASSQDGRGNGGYTF.

This clone was picked up one time. The rearrangement uses TRBV7-3 and TRBJ2-1, with D possibly matching TRBD2 (6 bases). CDR1 is SGHTA and CDR2 is FQGTGA in the germline V gene. Between the trimmed V and J ends, which lost 1 base and 7 bases, there was a span of 14 bases. CDR3 length: 15 residues. CDR3 amino acids: CASSLSPGAENEQFF. The CDR3, as DNA: TGTGCCAGCAGCTTAAGCCCGGGAGCAGAGAATGAGCAGTTCTTC.

This clone showed up just a few times. V and J are TRBV30 and TRBJ2-3; D uncertain. Germline V gene lookup returns CDR1 GTSNPN and CDR2 SVGIG (reference sequence). The CDR3 spans 14 residues. V lost 3 bases, J lost 0 bases, and 10 bases lay in between. CDR3 protein: CAWSGGTSTDTQYF. The CDR3 region has the DNA TGTGCCTGGAGCGGCGGAACTAGCACAGATACGCAGTATTTT.

The chain joins TRBV2 to TRBJ2-4, with 11 positions matching TRBD2. Germline V CDR1 and CDR2: SNHLY, FYNNEI. The CDR3 consists of 18 residues. The V and J ends lost 2 bases and 1 base, in that order; junction bases with no gene match: 7. CDR3: CASSERLAGPVAKNIQYF. The CDR3 region has the DNA TGTGCCAGCAGTGAACGACTAGCGGGACCGGTGGCCAAAAACATTCAGTACTTC.

This chain joins TRBV5-4 and TRBJ2-2, with 9 positions matching TRBD2. The V gene's germline CDR1 is SGHNT and CDR2 YYREEE (reference sequence). Trimming took 3 bases from V and 3 from J; bases not matched to a gene: 3. CDR3 length: 15 amino acids. CDR3: CASSSPSGDTGELFF. CDR3 bases: TGTGCCAGCAGCTCCCCTAGCGGGGACACCGGGGAGCTGTTTTTT.

V usage is TRBV5-4 and J usage is TRBJ1-2; TRBD1 matches 9 bases. V dropped 4 bases and J dropped 4; count of bases not matched to a gene: 8. Germline V gene lookup returns CDR1 SGHNT and CDR2 YYREEE (reference sequence). The CDR3 consists of 15 residues. The CDR3 region is CASSPPGQGPYGYTF. CDR3 DNA sequence: TGTGCCAGCAGCCCACCGGGACAGGGTCCCTATGGCTACACCTTC.

This sequence joins TRBV6-6 and TRBJ2-1; D not resolved. The CDR3 is made up of 12 amino acids. Germline V CDR1 and CDR2: MNHNY, SVGAGI (reference sequence). The ends were cut back, 2 bases at V and 10 bases at J, with 9 bases in the middle. Here the CDR3 DNA reads TGTGCCAGCAGTTACCCTAATAGGGAGCAGTTCTTC. This translates into CASSYPNREQFF.

CDR3 sequence: CATSRVGAGSGNTIYF. The CDR3 nucleotides read TGTGCCACCAGCAGAGTGGGGGCTGGCTCTGGAAACACCATATATTTT. The genes are TRBV15 and TRBJ1-3, with D maybe TRBD1 (6 bases). The V and J ends lost 1 base and 0 bases respectively, with 10 bases between them. Germline CDR1 is LNHNV and CDR2 is YYDKDF (reference sequence). The CDR3 contains 16 residues.

The J gene is TRBJ2-5, the V gene TRBV4-1; D is unclear. The CDR3 runs to 16 residues. V dropped 4 bases and J dropped 0 bases, with 15 bases sitting between them. Germline-derived CDR1 and CDR2 are MGHRA and YSYEKL. The CDR3 loop reads CASSRRLERNQETQYF. The CDR3 region has the DNA TGCGCCAGCAGCCGTCGCCTCGAGAGGAACCAAGAGACCCAGTACTTC.

The V gene is TRBV11-2, the J gene TRBJ2-1; 8 bases fit TRBD1. The V gene end was trimmed by 3 bases and the J gene end by 7 bases; junction bases not matched to a gene: 11. CDR1 is SGHAT, CDR2 FQNNGV, per germline. The CDR3 covers 16 residues. DNA of the CDR3: TGTGCCAGCAGCTTTGGACAGGGCCATCGGAGGAATGAGCAGTTCTTC. Amino acid sequence: CASSFGQGHRRNEQFF.

This clone has just one count. The chain combines TRBV9 with TRBJ2-5; 13 nucleotides line up with TRBD2. V was clipped by 0 bases and J by 3 bases; unmatched bases: 8. The CDR3 consists of 18 residues. The germline V gene has CDR1 SGDLS and CDR2 YYNGEE. CDR3 protein: CASSVGLAGGSLKETQYF. The DNA of the CDR3 is TGTGCCAGCAGCGTAGGACTAGCGGGAGGATCGCTTAAAGAGACCCAGTACTTC.

This sequence joins TRBV29-1 and TRBJ2-7; D remains unclear. There are 12 residues in the CDR3. Germline V gene sequence: CDR1 SQVTM, CDR2 ANQGSEA. The V gene lost 6 bases and the J gene lost 5 bases, with 14 bases spanning the gap. Written as DNA, the CDR3 is TGCAGCGTGCTGACTCATTCTAACGAGCAGTACTTC. It codes for CSVLTHSNEQYF.

The chain recombines TRBV2 with TRBJ2-7, with D possibly being TRBD2 (5 bases). V lost 10 bases and J lost 3, with 10 bases in between. This CDR3 has 11 amino acids. Germline CDR1 is SNHLY and CDR2 is FYNNEI. For the CDR3, the DNA is TGTGCCACCAGCGGAAGCTACGAGCAGTACTTC. Protein product: CATSGSYEQYF.

The chain links TRBV5-5 to TRBJ2-7, with D hard to call. Germline V gives CDR1 SGHKS, CDR2 YYEKEE (reference sequence). There are 13 residues in the CDR3. The ends were cut back, 4 bases at V and 0 bases at J, with 8 bases in the middle. CDR3: CASSLPDSYEQYF. CDR3 in DNA: TGTGCCAGCAGCCTTCCTGACTCCTACGAGCAGTACTTC.

This chain links TRBV6-1 with TRBJ2-2; TRBD2 agrees at 13 bases. Germline lookup yields CDR1 MNHNS and CDR2 SASEGT. This CDR3 spans 18 amino acids. The J segment lost 6 bases and the V segment lost 4 bases, leaving 11 bases of the junction unmatched. The CDR3: CASSALGTSGMLPGELFF. Written as DNA, the CDR3 is TGTGCCAGCAGTGCACTTGGGACTAGCGGGATGTTGCCCGGGGAGCTGTTTTTT.

The chain links TRBV11-2 to TRBJ2-7; a possible D gene is TRBD2 (6 bases). From germline, CDR1 is SGHAT and CDR2 FQNNGV. Trimming pared 0 bases from V and 0 bases from J, leaving 12 bases between. The CDR3 runs 16 residues. In nucleotides, the CDR3 is TGTGCCAGCAGCTTAGAACGGGGGTTGAGCTCCTACGAGCAGTACTTC. This translates into CASSLERGLSSYEQYF.

V usage is TRBV2 and J usage is TRBJ2-3, with D unresolved. CDR1 SNHLY and CDR2 FYNNEI come from the germline V gene. This CDR3 has 14 residues. V was cut by 7 bases and J by 3 bases, with 14 bases left in between. CDR3 residues: CASNPPLVTDTQYF. The CDR3, as DNA: TGTGCCAGCAACCCCCCGCTAGTGACAGATACGCAGTATTTT.

This clone was counted only a few times. J is TRBJ2-1 and V is TRBV13; maybe TRBD1 (6 bases). The germline V gene encodes CDR1 PRHDT and CDR2 FYEKMQ (reference sequence). V was cut by 5 bases and J by 2 bases, with 13 bases left in between. The CDR3 is made up of 15 amino acids. CDR3 amino acids: CASSREGDAYNEQFF. For the CDR3, the DNA is TGTGCCAGCAGCCGAGAGGGGGATGCCTACAATGAGCAGTTCTTC. The whole variable domain, filled in from reference TRBV13 and TRBJ2-1, reads AAGVIQSPRHLIKEKRETATLKCYPIPRHDTVYWYQQGPGQDPQFLISFYEKMQSDKGSIPDRFSAQQFSDYHSELNMSSLELGDSALYFCASSREGDAYNEQFFGPGTRLTVL.

The chain carries TRBV29-1 and TRBJ1-1; the match to TRBD1 covers 8 bases. The CDR3 totals 12 residues. CDR1 is SQVTM, CDR2 ANQGSEA, per germline. Trimming cost V 7 bases and J 1 base; bases outside gene matches: 2. The CDR3 loop is CSGGQGNTEAFF. The DNA for the CDR3 is TGCAGCGGCGGACAGGGGAACACTGAAGCTTTCTTT.